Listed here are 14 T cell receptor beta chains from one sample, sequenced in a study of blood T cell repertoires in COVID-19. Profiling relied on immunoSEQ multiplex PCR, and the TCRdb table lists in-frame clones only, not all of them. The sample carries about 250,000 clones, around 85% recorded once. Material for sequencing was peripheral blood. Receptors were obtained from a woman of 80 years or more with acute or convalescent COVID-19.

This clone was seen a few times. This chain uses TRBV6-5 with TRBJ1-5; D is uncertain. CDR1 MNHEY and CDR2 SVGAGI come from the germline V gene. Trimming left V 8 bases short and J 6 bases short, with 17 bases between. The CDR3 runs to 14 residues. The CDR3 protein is CASLEAMEGQPQHF. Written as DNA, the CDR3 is TGTGCCAGCCTTGAGGCCATGGAGGGTCAGCCCCAGCATTTT.

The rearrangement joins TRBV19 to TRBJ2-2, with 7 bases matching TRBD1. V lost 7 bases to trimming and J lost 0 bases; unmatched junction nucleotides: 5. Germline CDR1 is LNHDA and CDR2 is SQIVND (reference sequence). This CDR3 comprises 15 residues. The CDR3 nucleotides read TGTGCCAGTAAAGTGGGGACAGCGAACACCGGGGAGCTGTTTTTT. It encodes CASKVGTANTGELFF.

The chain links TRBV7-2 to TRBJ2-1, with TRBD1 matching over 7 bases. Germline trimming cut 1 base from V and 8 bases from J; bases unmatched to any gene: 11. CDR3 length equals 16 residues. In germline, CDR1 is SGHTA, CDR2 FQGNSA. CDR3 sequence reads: CASSLGGRTGGDEQFF. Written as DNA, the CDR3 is TGTGCCAGCAGCTTAGGTGGTCGGACAGGAGGTGATGAGCAGTTCTTC.

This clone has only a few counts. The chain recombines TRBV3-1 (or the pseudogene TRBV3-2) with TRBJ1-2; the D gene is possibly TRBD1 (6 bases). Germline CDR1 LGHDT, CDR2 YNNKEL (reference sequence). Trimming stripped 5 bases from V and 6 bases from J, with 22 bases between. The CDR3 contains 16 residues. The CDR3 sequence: CASSLRGMERSDGYTF. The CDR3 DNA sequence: TGTGCCAGCAGCTTGAGGGGGATGGAGAGGTCAGATGGCTACACCTTC.

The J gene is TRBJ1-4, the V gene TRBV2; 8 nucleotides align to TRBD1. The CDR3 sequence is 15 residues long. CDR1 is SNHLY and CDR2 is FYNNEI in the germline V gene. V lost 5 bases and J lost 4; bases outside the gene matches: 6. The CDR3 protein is CASSITGGVNEKLFF. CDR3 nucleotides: TGTGCCAGCAGTATTACAGGGGGAGTTAATGAAAAACTGTTTTTT.

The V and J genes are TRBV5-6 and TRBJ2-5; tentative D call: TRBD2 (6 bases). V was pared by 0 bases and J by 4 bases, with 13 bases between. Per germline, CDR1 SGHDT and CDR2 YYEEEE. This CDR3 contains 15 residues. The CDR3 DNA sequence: TGTGCCAGCAGCTTGGCCGGGGAGGCGGGAGAGACCCAGTACTTC. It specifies CASSLAGEAGETQYF.

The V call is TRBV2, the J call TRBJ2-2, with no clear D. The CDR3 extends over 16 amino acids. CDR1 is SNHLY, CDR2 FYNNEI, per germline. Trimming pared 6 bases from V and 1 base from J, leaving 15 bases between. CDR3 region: CASSPLPNRNTGELFF. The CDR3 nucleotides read TGTGCCAGCAGCCCCCTTCCGAACAGGAACACCGGGGAGCTGTTTTTT.

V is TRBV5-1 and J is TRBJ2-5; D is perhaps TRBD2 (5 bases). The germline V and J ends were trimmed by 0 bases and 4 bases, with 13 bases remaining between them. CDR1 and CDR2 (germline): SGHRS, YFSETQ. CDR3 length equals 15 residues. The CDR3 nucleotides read TGCGCCAGCAGCTTGGGCCAGAACGGAGGAGAGACCCAGTACTTC. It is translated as CASSLGQNGGETQYF.

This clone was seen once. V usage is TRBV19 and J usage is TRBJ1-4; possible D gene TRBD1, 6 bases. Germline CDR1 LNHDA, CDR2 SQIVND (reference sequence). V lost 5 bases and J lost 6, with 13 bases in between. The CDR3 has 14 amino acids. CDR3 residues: CASSPGWGHEKLFF. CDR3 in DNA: TGTGCCAGTAGTCCCGGCTGGGGGCATGAAAAACTGTTTTTT.

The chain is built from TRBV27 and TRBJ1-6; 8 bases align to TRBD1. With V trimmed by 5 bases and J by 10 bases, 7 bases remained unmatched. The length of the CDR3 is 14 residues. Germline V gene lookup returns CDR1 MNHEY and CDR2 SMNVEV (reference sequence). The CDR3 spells CASSPDRGGSPLHF. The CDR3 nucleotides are TGTGCCAGCAGTCCTGACAGGGGAGGGTCACCCCTCCACTTT.

CDR3 protein: CASSYRRERNIQYF. CDR3 sequence (DNA): TGTGCCAGCAGTTACCGGCGGGAGAGAAACATTCAGTACTTC. The J gene is TRBJ2-4, the V gene TRBV6-6; 7 nucleotides agree with TRBD2. With V trimmed by 2 bases and J by 6 bases, 4 bases remained unmatched. Per the germline V gene, CDR1 is MNHNY and CDR2 is SVGAGI (reference sequence). The CDR3 has 14 amino acids.

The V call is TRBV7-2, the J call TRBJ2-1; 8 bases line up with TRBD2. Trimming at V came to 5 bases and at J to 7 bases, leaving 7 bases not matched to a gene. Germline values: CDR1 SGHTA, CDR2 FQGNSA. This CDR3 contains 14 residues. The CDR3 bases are TGTGCCAGCAGCCAATACGGGGGGGTTAATGAGCAGTTCTTC. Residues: CASSQYGGVNEQFF.

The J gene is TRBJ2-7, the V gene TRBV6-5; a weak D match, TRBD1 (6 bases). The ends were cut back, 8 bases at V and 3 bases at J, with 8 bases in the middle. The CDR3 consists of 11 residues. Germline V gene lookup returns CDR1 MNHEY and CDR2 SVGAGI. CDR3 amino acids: CASGQLYEQYF. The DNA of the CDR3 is TGTGCCAGCGGACAGCTCTACGAGCAGTACTTC.

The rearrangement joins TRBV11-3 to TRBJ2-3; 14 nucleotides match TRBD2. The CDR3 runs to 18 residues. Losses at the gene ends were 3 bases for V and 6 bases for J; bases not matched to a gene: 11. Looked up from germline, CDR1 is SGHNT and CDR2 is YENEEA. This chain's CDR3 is CASSFGTLGLAGGDTQYF. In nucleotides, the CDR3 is TGTGCCAGCAGCTTTGGTACCCTCGGACTAGCGGGGGGTGATACGCAGTATTTT. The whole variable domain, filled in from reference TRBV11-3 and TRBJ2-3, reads EAGVVQSPRYKIIEKKQPVAFWCNPISGHNTLYWYLQNLGQGPELLIRYENEEAVDDSQLPKDRFSAERLKGVDSTLKIQPAELGDSAVYLCASSFGTLGLAGGDTQYFGPGTRLTVL.